Presented here are 7 T cell receptor beta chains from one specimen sequenced in a study of persistence of HIV-infected CD4 T cells. This nonspecific control used anti-CD3/anti-CD28 bead stimulation of CD4+ T cells. CD4+ T cells upregulating both CD40 ligand and CD69 were sorted as responding cells. These receptors' targets are unknown. Sequencing used immunoSEQ version 4 in survey mode. The method was immunoSEQ multiplex PCR; TCRdb's version includes in-frame clones alone and lacks a portion of them. This sample has 35,000 to 50,000 clones; approximately 88% occur once, and the top ten carry approximately 0.97%. This material consisted of CD4+ T cells sorted from PBMCs after roughly 18-hour stimulation, taken from a patient who received antiretroviral therapy. These TCRs come from an adult man with HIV who was CMV-seropositive.

V and J are TRBV4-1 and TRBJ2-7; 11 bases are a match to TRBD1. Unmatched junction bases numbered 2, after V lost 1 base and J lost 3 bases. The CDR3 loop spans 15 amino acids. Germline CDR1 is MGHRA and CDR2 is YSYEKL. The CDR3 DNA is TGCGCCAGCAGCCAAGGGACAGGGGGCGTCTACGAGCAGTACTTC. It encodes CASSQGTGGVYEQYF.

The rearrangement links TRBV6-2 or TRBV6-3 to TRBJ2-1; a weak D match, TRBD1 (6 bases). The length of the CDR3 is 15 residues. V lost 6 bases, J lost 3 bases, and 15 bases lay in between. CDR1 is MNHEY, CDR2 SVGEGT, per germline. The CDR3 spells CASSHGQGHYNEQFF. The CDR3 region has the DNA TGTGCCAGCAGCCACGGGCAGGGACACTACAATGAGCAGTTCTTC.

The chain couples TRBV24-1 to TRBJ1-5, with D uncertain. Germline V CDR1 and CDR2: KGHDR, SFDVKD. The CDR3 covers 13 residues. Trimming pared 7 bases from V and 4 bases from J, leaving 10 bases between. The CDR3 nucleotides read TGTGCCACCAGCGAGACAAGTAATCAGCCCCAGCATTTT. Its translation is CATSETSNQPQHF.

In this sample, this clone turned up a few times. The rearrangement joins TRBV30 to TRBJ2-7, with TRBD2 identical over 9 bases. The ends lost 5 bases at V and 4 bases at J; junction bases unmatched: 9. This CDR3 has 14 amino acids. Germline V gene data show CDR1 as GTSNPN and CDR2 as SVGIG (reference sequence). The CDR3 region is CAWESKAGGYEQYF. The CDR3 bases are TGTGCCTGGGAATCAAAAGCGGGGGGATACGAGCAGTACTTC.

V and J are TRBV18 and TRBJ1-6; unclear D gene. Trimming stripped 5 bases from V and 7 bases from J, with 15 bases between. CDR3 length: 15 residues. Looked up from germline, CDR1 is KGHSH and CDR2 is LQKENI. CDR3 coding DNA: TGTGCCAGCTCAATTGAAATGGGGTGGAATTCACCCCTCCACTTT. It codes for CASSIEMGWNSPLHF.

A note on this clone: A much larger clone differs from this one at a single base, so this may be a read error. The sample carries other DNA sequences with the same CDR3. This chain uses TRBV2 with TRBJ1-3, with D perhaps matching TRBD1 (5 bases). The CDR3 covers 14 residues. Germline assignment: CDR1 SNHLY and CDR2 FYNNEI. V lost 5 bases and J 3 bases, leaving 11 bases between the germline ends. The CDR3 reads CASSPQGDGNTIYF. For the CDR3, the DNA is TGTGCCAGCAGTCCTCAGGGAGATGGAAACACCATATATTTT.

The chain uses TRBV18 and TRBJ1-2; 10 bases are shared with TRBD1. The CDR3 totals 15 residues. V trimming: 4 bases; J trimming: 2 bases; junction bases outside the gene matches: 4. From germline, CDR1 is KGHSH and CDR2 LQKENI. The CDR3 region is CASSQPGQGNYGYTF. In DNA form, the CDR3 reads TGTGCCAGCTCACAACCGGGACAGGGGAACTATGGCTACACCTTC.